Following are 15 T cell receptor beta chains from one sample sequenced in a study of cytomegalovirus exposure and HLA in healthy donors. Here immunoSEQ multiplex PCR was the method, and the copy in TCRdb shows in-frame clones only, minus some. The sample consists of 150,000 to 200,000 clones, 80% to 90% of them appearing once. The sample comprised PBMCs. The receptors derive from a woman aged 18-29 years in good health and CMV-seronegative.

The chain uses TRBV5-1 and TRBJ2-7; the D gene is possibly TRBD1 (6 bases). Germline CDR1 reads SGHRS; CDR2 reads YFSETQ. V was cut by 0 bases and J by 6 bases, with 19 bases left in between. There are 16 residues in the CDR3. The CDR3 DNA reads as TGCGCCAGCAGCTTGGACCCTGTAGGGGGAAACTCCGAGCAGTACTTC. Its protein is CASSLDPVGGNSEQYF.

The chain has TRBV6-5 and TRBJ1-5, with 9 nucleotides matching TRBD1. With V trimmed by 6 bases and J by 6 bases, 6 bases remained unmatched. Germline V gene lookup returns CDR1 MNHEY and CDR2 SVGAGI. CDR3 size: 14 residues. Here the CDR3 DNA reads TGTGCCAGCAGCACGGGACAGGGCGGTCAGCCCCAGCATTTT. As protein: CASSTGQGGQPQHF.

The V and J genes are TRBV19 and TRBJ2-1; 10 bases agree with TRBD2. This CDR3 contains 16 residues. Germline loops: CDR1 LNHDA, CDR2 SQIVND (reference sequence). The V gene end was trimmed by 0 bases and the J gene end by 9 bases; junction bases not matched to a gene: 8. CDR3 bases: TGTGCCAGTAGTATAGATCGGAGCGGGAGGGCCGGTGAGCAGTTCTTC. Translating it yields CASSIDRSGRAGEQFF.

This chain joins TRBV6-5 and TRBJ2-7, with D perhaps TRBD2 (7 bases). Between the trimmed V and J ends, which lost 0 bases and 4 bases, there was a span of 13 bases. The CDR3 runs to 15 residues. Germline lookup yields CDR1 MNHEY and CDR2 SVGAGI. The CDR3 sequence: CASSYSWGGSYEQYF. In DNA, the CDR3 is TGTGCCAGCAGTTACTCGTGGGGGGGCAGTTACGAGCAGTACTTC.

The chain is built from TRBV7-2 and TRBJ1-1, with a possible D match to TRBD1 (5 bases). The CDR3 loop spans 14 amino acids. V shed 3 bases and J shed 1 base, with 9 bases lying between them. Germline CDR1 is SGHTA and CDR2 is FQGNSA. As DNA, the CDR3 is TGTGCCAGCAGCTTCCTCGGGGGGAACACTGAAGCTTTCTTT. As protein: CASSFLGGNTEAFF.

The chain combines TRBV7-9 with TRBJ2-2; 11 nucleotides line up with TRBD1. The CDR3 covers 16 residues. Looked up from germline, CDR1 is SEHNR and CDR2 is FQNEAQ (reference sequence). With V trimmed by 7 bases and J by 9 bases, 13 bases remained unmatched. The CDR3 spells CASTPKGTGGFRELFF. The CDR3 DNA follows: TGTGCCAGCACTCCCAAGGGGACAGGGGGTTTCCGGGAGCTGTTTTTT.

In nucleotides, the CDR3 is TGTGCCAGTACCCCCTCCCAGGGACACAATCAGCCCCAGCATTTT. Protein sequence: CASTPSQGHNQPQHF. This chain connects TRBV19 to TRBJ1-5, with D maybe TRBD1 (6 bases). CDR1 is LNHDA and CDR2 is SQIVND in the germline V gene (reference sequence). Trimming pared 7 bases from V and 3 bases from J, leaving 16 bases between. The length of the CDR3 is 15 residues.

The CDR3 region has the DNA TGTGCCAGCTCACCGCAGGGGGCAAATGGAAACACCATATATTTT. It encodes CASSPQGANGNTIYF. This chain links TRBV18 with TRBJ1-3, with 8 bases identical to TRBD1. Germline V lookup: CDR1 KGHSH, CDR2 LQKENI. With V trimmed by 3 bases and J by 3 bases, 4 bases remained unmatched. This CDR3 contains 15 residues.

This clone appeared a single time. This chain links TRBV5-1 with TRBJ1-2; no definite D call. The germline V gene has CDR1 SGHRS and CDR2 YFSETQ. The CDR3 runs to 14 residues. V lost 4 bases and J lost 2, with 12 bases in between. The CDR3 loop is CASSPPGRNYGYTF. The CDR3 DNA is TGCGCCAGCAGCCCTCCAGGCAGAAACTATGGCTACACCTTC.

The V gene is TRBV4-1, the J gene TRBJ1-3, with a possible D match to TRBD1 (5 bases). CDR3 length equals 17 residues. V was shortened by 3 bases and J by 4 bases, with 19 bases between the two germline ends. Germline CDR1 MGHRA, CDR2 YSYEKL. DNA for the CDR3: TGCGCCAGCAGCCACCCCCCCCGACAGTCAAGCGGAAACACCATATATTTT. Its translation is CASSHPPRQSSGNTIYF.

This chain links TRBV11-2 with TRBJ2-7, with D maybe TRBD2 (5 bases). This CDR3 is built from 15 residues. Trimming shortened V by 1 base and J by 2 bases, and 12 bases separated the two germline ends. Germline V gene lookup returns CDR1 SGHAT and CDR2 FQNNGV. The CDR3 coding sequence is TGTGCCAGCAGCTTAGTCCGCGTCGGGGCCTACGAGCAGTACTTC. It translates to CASSLVRVGAYEQYF. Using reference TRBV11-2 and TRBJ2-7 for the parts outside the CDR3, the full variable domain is EAGVAQSPRYKIIEKRQSVAFWCNPISGHATLYWYQQILGQGPKLLIQFQNNGVVDDSQLPKDRFSAERLKGVDSTLKIQPAKLEDSAVYLCASSLVRVGAYEQYFGPGTRLTVT.

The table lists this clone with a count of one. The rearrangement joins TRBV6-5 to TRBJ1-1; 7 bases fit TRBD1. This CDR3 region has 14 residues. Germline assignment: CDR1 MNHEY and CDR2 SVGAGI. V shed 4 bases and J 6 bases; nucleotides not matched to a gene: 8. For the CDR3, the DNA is TGTGCCAGCAGTTCCCCAGGGGGGATTGCTGAAGCTTTCTTT. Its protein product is CASSSPGGIAEAFF.

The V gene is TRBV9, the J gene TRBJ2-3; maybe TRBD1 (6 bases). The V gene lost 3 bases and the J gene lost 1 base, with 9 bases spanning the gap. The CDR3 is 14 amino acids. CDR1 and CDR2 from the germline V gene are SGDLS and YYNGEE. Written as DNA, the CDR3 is TGTGCCAGCAGCGCGGGACACGGCACAGATACGCAGTATTTT. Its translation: CASSAGHGTDTQYF.

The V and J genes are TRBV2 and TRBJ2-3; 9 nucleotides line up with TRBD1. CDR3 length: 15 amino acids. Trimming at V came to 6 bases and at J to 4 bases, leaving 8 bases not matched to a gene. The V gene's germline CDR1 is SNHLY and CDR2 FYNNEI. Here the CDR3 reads CASRRTGAVADTQYF. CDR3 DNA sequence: TGTGCCAGCAGACGGACAGGGGCTGTGGCAGATACGCAGTATTTT.

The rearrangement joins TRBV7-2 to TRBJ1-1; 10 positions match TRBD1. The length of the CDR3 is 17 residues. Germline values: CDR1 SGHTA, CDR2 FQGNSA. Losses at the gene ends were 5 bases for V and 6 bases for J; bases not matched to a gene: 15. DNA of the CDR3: TGTGCCAGCAGCCTTGCTTGGACAGGGGGGCCGAGTTCTGAAGCTTTCTTT. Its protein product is CASSLAWTGGPSSEAFF.